The 20 T cell receptor beta chains below come from one sample, sequenced in a study of blood T cell repertoires in COVID-19. Assay: immunoSEQ multiplex PCR; the TCRdb copy retains only in-frame clones and omits some. Altogether over 100,000 clones are present, 70% to 90% being singletons, with the ten largest covering 1.4% to 1.5%. The sequenced material came from peripheral blood. These receptors all stem from a man between 35 and 55 years old with acute or convalescent COVID-19.

The CDR3 here is CASSPSGGGRNEQFF. In DNA, the CDR3 is TGTGCCAGCTCCCCTTCGGGGGGGGGCCGAAATGAGCAGTTCTTC. The rearrangement joins TRBV18 to TRBJ2-1, with TRBD2 identical over 8 bases. Germline-derived CDR1 and CDR2 are KGHSH and LQKENI. J was trimmed by 7 bases and V by 6 bases; bases with no gene match: 11. The CDR3 contains 15 residues.

This clone is a singleton in its sample. This chain uses TRBV5-6 with TRBJ2-7; TRBD1 aligns across 7 bases. Trimming took 3 bases from V and 0 from J; bases not matched to a gene: 6. The germline V gene encodes CDR1 SGHDT and CDR2 YYEEEE. The CDR3 has 15 residues. The CDR3, as DNA: TGTGCCAGCAGCTACCTCGACAGGGTCTCCTACGAGCAGTACTTC. Translating it yields CASSYLDRVSYEQYF.

The rearrangement joins TRBV6-5 to TRBJ1-6; 10 bases match TRBD1. The V segment lost 0 bases and the J segment 10 bases; nucleotides outside the gene matches: 0. There are 14 residues in the CDR3. Germline assignment: CDR1 MNHEY and CDR2 SVGAGI. CDR3 nucleotide sequence: TGTGCCAGCAGTTACTCGGGACAGGGGTCACCCCTCCACTTT. Encoded protein: CASSYSGQGSPLHF.

The rearrangement links TRBV3-1 (or the pseudogene TRBV3-2) to TRBJ2-5; 11 bases align to TRBD2. The V and J ends lost 4 bases and 5 bases, in that order; junction bases with no gene match: 12. The CDR3 sequence is 17 residues long. CDR1 and CDR2 from the germline V gene are LGHDT and YNNKEL (reference sequence). Written as DNA, the CDR3 is TGTGCCAGCAGCCGGGGACTAGCGGACCCGCGGAGGGAGACCCAGTACTTC. Protein product: CASSRGLADPRRETQYF.

This clone showed up just once. The rearrangement links TRBV5-6 to TRBJ2-1, with 9 bases fitting TRBD1. There are 17 residues in the CDR3. Germline values: CDR1 SGHDT, CDR2 YYEEEE. With V trimmed by 0 bases and J by 5 bases, 9 bases remained unmatched. Here the CDR3 reads CASSLDRGLLINNEQFF. The CDR3 region has the DNA TGTGCCAGCAGCTTGGACAGGGGGCTCCTTATTAACAATGAGCAGTTCTTC.

The chain combines TRBV7-3 with TRBJ2-5; 7 bases match TRBD2. Trimming cost V 5 bases and J 5 bases; bases outside gene matches: 11. Germline V gene lookup returns CDR1 SGHTA and CDR2 FQGTGA. The CDR3 totals 15 residues. The CDR3: CASSLSGGGGETQYF. The CDR3 nucleotides read TGTGCCAGCAGCCTGTCGGGCGGGGGAGGGGAGACCCAGTACTTC.

This clone occurred once. This chain uses TRBV2 with TRBJ1-2; a possible D gene is TRBD1 (6 bases). The CDR3 contains 14 residues. Germline V gene lookup returns CDR1 SNHLY and CDR2 FYNNEI. V shed 7 bases and J shed 5 bases, with 17 bases lying between them. CDR3 sequence (DNA): TGTGCCAGCAATACACCTCCTGACAGGTATGGCTACACCTTC. Translated, it gives CASNTPPDRYGYTF.

This chain joins TRBV19 and TRBJ2-7, with a possible D match to TRBD1 (6 bases). Germline values: CDR1 LNHDA, CDR2 SQIVND (reference sequence). Trimming removed 4 bases from V and 4 bases from J, with 14 bases in between. CDR3 length: 14 amino acids. CDR3 coding DNA: TGTGCCAGTAGTAAGGGATGGGGGCAGTACGAGCAGTACTTC. Translated, it gives CASSKGWGQYEQYF.

This chain joins TRBV7-9 and TRBJ2-5, with D perhaps matching TRBD2 (6 bases). CDR3 length: 14 amino acids. Germline CDR1 and CDR2: SEHNR and FQNEAQ (reference sequence). V lost 0 bases and J 2 bases, leaving 7 bases between the germline ends. The CDR3 nucleotides read TGTGCCAGCAGCTTAGCCCGGGAGCAAGAGACCCAGTACTTC. Translation: CASSLAREQETQYF.

The V and J genes are TRBV12-3 or TRBV12-4 and TRBJ1-4; D not resolved. V dropped 6 bases and J dropped 7 bases, with 6 bases sitting between them. The CDR3 extends over 11 amino acids. CDR3 sequence reads: CASRSGEKLFF. DNA of the CDR3: TGTGCCAGCAGGAGTGGTGAAAAACTGTTTTTT.

V is TRBV10-3 and J is TRBJ1-5; the D gene is possibly TRBD1 (6 bases). There are 13 residues in the CDR3. Per germline, CDR1 ENHRY and CDR2 SYGVKD. Trimming shortened V by 7 bases and J by 4 bases, and 11 bases separated the two germline ends. The CDR3 spells CAIKPGANQPQHF. The CDR3 DNA follows: TGTGCCATCAAACCAGGGGCAAATCAGCCCCAGCATTTT.

Remarks on this clone: This sample also contains other DNA sequences that code for the same CDR3. This rearrangement joins TRBV7-2 to TRBJ1-2; 9 nucleotides line up with TRBD1. The V and J ends lost 5 bases and 5 bases, in that order; junction bases with no gene match: 6. The CDR3 is 14 amino acids. Germline-derived CDR1 and CDR2 are SGHTA and FQGNSA. The CDR3 region is CASSPGTGRYGYTF. The CDR3 coding sequence is TGTGCCAGCAGCCCCGGGACAGGGCGGTATGGCTACACCTTC.

There are a few counts of this clone. The gene calls are TRBV4-2 and TRBJ1-6; 9 bases are shared with TRBD1. With V trimmed by 3 bases and J by 8 bases, 14 bases remained unmatched. CDR3 size: 18 residues. The germline V gene encodes CDR1 LGHNA and CDR2 YNFKEQ. The CDR3 reads CASSQRGLSDRGDSPLHF. CDR3 DNA: TGTGCCAGCAGCCAGAGGGGACTCTCGGACAGGGGTGATTCACCCCTCCACTTT.

The chain joins TRBV24-1 to TRBJ1-3; D may be TRBD1 (5 bases). The CDR3 covers 14 residues. V lost 6 bases and J lost 4, with 12 bases in between. Germline assignment: CDR1 KGHDR and CDR2 SFDVKD. The CDR3 is CATSPGGVGNTIYF. CDR3 coding DNA: TGTGCCACCAGTCCCGGGGGGGTCGGAAACACCATATATTTT.

The CDR3 region has the DNA TGTGCCAGCAGCCAGCCAGGATTCCTCGAGCAGTACTTC. Its protein product is CASSQPGFLEQYF. The chain employs TRBV3-1 (or the pseudogene TRBV3-2) and TRBJ2-7; D ambiguous. This CDR3 contains 13 residues. Germline-derived CDR1 and CDR2 are LGHDT and YNNKEL (reference sequence). V was pared by 3 bases and J by 6 bases, with 12 bases between.

The genes are TRBV29-1 and TRBJ2-6; D is unresolved. V gave up 7 bases and J gave up 0 bases, with 4 bases separating them. Germline-derived CDR1 and CDR2 are SQVTM and ANQGSEA. The CDR3 is 12 residues long. The CDR3 protein is CSAISGANVLTF. The CDR3 bases are TGCAGCGCTATCTCTGGGGCCAACGTCCTGACTTTC.

In its sample, this clone was seen once. The chain is built from TRBV29-1 and TRBJ2-4; D remains unclear. The CDR3 is made up of 11 amino acids. The germline V gene encodes CDR1 SQVTM and CDR2 ANQGSEA. V was trimmed by 2 bases and J by 11 bases, leaving 10 bases between them. CDR3 loop: CSVERHEVQYF. Here the CDR3 DNA reads TGCAGCGTTGAAAGGCACGAGGTTCAGTACTTC. Together with reference TRBV29-1 and TRBJ2-4, the CDR3 gives the full variable domain: SAVISQKPSRDICQRGTSLTIQCQVDSQVTMMFWYRQQPGQSLTLIATANQGSEATYESGFVIDKFPISRPNLTFSTLTVSNMSPEDSSIYLCSVERHEVQYFGAGTRLSVL.

The chain employs TRBV2 and TRBJ2-7; 7 nucleotides align to TRBD1. After removal of 8 bases from V and 2 bases from J, the junction contained 12 bases not matched to a gene. Per the germline V gene, CDR1 is SNHLY and CDR2 is FYNNEI. CDR3 length equals 15 residues. CDR3 in DNA: TGTGCCAGCTGGACCGAACAGGGGCAGACCTACGAGCAGTACTTC. It translates to CASWTEQGQTYEQYF.

CDR3 bases: TGTGCCAGCAGTTACTCGGGGGGGAATCAGCCCCAGCATTTT. Its protein is CASSYSGGNQPQHF. The chain combines TRBV6-5 with TRBJ1-5; TRBD1 is a possible D gene (5 bases). The CDR3 runs to 14 residues. Trimming left V 0 bases short and J 4 bases short, with 7 bases between. CDR1 and CDR2 from the germline V gene are MNHEY and SVGAGI.

The rearrangement joins TRBV6-5 to TRBJ1-1; D is undetermined. CDR3 length equals 13 residues. Trimming left V 6 bases short and J 3 bases short, with 11 bases between. Per the germline V gene, CDR1 is MNHEY and CDR2 is SVGAGI. The CDR3 region has the DNA TGTGCCAGCAGGGGCGAGTTGGACACTGAAGCTTTCTTT. Its translation is CASRGELDTEAFF.